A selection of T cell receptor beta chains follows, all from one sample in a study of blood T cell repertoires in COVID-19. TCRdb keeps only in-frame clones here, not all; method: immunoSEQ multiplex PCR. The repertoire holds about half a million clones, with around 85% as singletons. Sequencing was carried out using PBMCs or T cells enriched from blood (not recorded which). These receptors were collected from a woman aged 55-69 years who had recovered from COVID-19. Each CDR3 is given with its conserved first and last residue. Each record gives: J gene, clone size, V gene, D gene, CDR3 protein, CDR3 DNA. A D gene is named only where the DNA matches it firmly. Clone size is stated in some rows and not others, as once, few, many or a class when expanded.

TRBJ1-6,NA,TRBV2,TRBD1,CASRTGNSPLHF,TGTGCCAGCAGGACAGGGAATTCACCCCTCCACTTT
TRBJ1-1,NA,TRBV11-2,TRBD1,CASSLTGRPEAFF,TGTGCCAGCAGCTTGACAGGGCGCCCTGAAGCTTTCTTT
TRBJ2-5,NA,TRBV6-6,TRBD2,CATIGGALGEETQYF,TGTGCCACTATCGGGGGGGCTTTAGGGGAGGAGACCCAGTACTTC
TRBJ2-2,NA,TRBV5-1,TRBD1,CASSFTGEGAGELFF,TGCGCCAGCAGCTTTACAGGGGAAGGCGCCGGGGAGCTGTTTTTT
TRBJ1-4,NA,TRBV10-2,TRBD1,CASSGTGGLATNEKLFF,TGCGCCAGCAGCGGGACAGGGGGTTTGGCGACTAATGAAAAACTGTTTTTT
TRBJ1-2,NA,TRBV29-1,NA,CSVEDLNYGYTF,TGCAGCGTTGAAGACTTGAACTATGGCTACACCTTC
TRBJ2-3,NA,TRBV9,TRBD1,CASSVGDSSTDTQYF,TGTGCCAGCAGCGTAGGGGACAGTAGCACAGATACGCAGTATTTT
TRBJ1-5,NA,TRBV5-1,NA,CASSFTFGGDNQPQHF,TGCGCCAGCAGCTTCACTTTCGGGGGTGACAATCAGCCCCAGCATTTT
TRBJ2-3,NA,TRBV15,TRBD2,CATSRGRLASTDTQYF,TGTGCCACCAGCAGAGGAAGACTAGCGAGCACAGATACGCAGTATTTT
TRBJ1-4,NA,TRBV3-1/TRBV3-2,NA,CASSRTATGLNEKLFF,TGTGCCAGCAGCCGGACAGCGACAGGACTTAATGAAAAACTGTTTTTT
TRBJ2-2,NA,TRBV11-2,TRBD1,CASSLVTGGNTGELFF,TGTGCCAGCAGCTTAGTAACAGGGGGGAACACCGGGGAGCTGTTTTTT
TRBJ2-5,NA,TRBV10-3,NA,CAISEGRGETQYF,TGTGCCATCAGTGAAGGCCGAGGGGAGACCCAGTACTTC
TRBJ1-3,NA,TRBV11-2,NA,CASSLGGGRTLSGNTIYF,TGTGCCAGCAGCTTAGGGGGGGGCCGGACGCTCTCTGGAAACACCATATATTTT
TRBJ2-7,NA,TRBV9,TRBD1,CASRQQGGYEQYF,TGTGCCAGCAGACAACAGGGGGGATACGAGCAGTACTTC
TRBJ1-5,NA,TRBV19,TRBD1,CASGVTGGSGQPQHF,TGTGCCAGTGGCGTTACAGGGGGCTCGGGGCAGCCCCAGCATTTT
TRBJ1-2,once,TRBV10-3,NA,CAISLDSLYGYTF,TGTGCCATCAGCTTAGACAGTCTCTATGGCTACACCTTC
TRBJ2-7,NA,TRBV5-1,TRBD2,CASSGRTSGNFYEQYF,TGCGCCAGCAGCGGGAGGACTAGCGGGAACTTCTACGAGCAGTACTTC
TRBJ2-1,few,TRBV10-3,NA,CAITGVSYNEQFF,TGTGCCATCACAGGGGTCTCCTACAATGAGCAGTTCTTC
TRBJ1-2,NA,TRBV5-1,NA,CASSLGAGNYGYTF,TGCGCCAGCAGCTTGGGCGCAGGGAACTATGGCTACACCTTC
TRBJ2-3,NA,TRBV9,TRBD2,CASSVAFGGAGGTDTQYF,TGTGCCAGCAGCGTAGCCTTCGGGGGGGCAGGGGGCACAGATACGCAGTATTTT
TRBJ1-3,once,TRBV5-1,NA,CASSLGTAIGNTIYF,TGCGCCAGCAGCTTGGGGACAGCTATTGGAAACACCATATATTTT
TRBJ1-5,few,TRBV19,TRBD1,CASSAGTGYQPQHF,TGTGCCAGTAGCGCCGGGACAGGGTATCAGCCCCAGCATTTT
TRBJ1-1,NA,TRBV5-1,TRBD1,CASASTGLGNTEAFF,TGCGCCAGCGCCTCGACAGGGCTCGGGAACACTGAAGCTTTCTTT
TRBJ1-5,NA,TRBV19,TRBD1,CASSISTGVGNQPQHF,TGTGCCAGTAGTATATCGACAGGGGTGGGCAATCAGCCCCAGCATTTT
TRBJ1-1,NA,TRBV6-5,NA,CASSYSWSGGTEAFF,TGTGCCAGCAGTTACTCGTGGTCGGGGGGAACTGAAGCTTTCTTT
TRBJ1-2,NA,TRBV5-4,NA,CASSVLQSNYGYTF,TGTGCCAGCAGCGTACTTCAATCTAACTATGGCTACACCTTC
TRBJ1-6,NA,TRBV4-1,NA,CASSRISRTESPLHF,TGCGCCAGCAGCCGAATATCTCGGACAGAGTCACCCCTCCACTTT
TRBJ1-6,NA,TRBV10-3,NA,CAISESLSYNSPLHF,TGTGCCATCAGTGAGTCATTGAGCTATAATTCACCCCTCCACTTT
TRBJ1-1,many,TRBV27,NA,CASSLFGGDEAFF,TGTGCCAGCAGTTTATTTGGGGGGGACGAAGCTTTCTTT
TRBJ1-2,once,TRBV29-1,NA,CSTTAGTTSYGYTF,TGCAGCACTACCGCCGGGACAACATCCTATGGCTACACCTTC
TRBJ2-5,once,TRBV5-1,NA,CASSYGVGETQYF,TGCGCCAGCAGCTACGGGGTTGGAGAGACCCAGTACTTC
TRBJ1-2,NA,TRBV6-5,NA,CASQEGGGNYGYTF,TGTGCCAGCCAGGAAGGTGGGGGGAACTATGGCTACACCTTC
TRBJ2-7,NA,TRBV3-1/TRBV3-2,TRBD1,CASSLNTGTGGVEQYF,TGTGCCAGCAGCCTCAATACCGGGACAGGGGGCGTCGAGCAGTACTTC
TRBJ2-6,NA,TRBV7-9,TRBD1,CASSLAGGTGKRWANVLTF,TGTGCCAGCAGCTTAGCGGGGGGGACAGGGAAACGCTGGGCCAACGTCCTGACTTTC
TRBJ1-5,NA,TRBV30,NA,CAWSLLGNQPQHF,TGTGCCTGGAGTCTTCTTGGCAATCAGCCCCAGCATTTT
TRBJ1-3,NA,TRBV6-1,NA,CASSDQGLQTGNTIYF,TGTGCCAGCAGTGATCAGGGTTTGCAGACTGGAAACACCATATATTTT
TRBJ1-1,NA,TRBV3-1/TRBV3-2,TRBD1,CASARQGRNTEAFF,TGTGCCAGCGCAAGACAGGGGCGGAACACTGAAGCTTTCTTT
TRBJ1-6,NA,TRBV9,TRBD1,CASSVGDRNNSPLHF,TGTGCCAGCAGCGTAGGGGACAGGAATAATTCACCCCTCCACTTT
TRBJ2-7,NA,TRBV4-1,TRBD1,CASSHLTGGAYEQYF,TGCGCCAGCAGCCATTTAACAGGGGGAGCCTACGAGCAGTACTTC
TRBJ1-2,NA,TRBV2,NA,CASSETGSGGYTF,TGTGCCAGCAGTGAAACGGGTAGTGGTGGCTACACCTTC
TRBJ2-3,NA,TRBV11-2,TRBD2,CASSLRPSGGRGTDTQYF,TGTGCCAGCAGCTTAAGGCCTAGCGGGGGGCGGGGCACAGATACGCAGTATTTT
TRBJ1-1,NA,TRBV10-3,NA,CAISEHREDAFF,TGTGCCATCAGTGAGCATCGGGAGGATGCTTTCTTT
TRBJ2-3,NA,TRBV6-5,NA,CAVSSVRFPGDTQYF,TGTGCCGTAAGCAGTGTAAGGTTCCCCGGGGATACGCAGTATTTT
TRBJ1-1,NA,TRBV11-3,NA,CASSARVTNTEAFF,TGTGCCAGCAGCGCCAGGGTAACGAACACTGAAGCTTTCTTT
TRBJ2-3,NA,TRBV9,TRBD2,CASSFSGGASTDTQYF,TGTGCCAGCAGCTTTAGCGGGGGGGCGAGCACAGATACGCAGTATTTT
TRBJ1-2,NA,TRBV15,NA,CATSREGTGGGYTF,TGTGCCACCAGCAGAGAAGGGACGGGAGGCGGCTACACCTTC
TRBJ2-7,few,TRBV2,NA,CASSESYAQYF,TGTGCCAGCAGTGAAAGCTATGCCCAGTACTTC
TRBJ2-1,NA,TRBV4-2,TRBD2,CASSQEGGGAANEQFF,TGTGCCAGCAGCCAAGAGGGCGGGGGGGCCGCGAATGAGCAGTTCTTC
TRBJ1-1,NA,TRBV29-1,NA,CSVGDETEAFF,TGCAGCGTCGGGGATGAGACTGAAGCTTTCTTT
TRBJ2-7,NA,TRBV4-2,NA,CASSQVGGPDYEQYF,TGTGCCAGCAGCCAAGTAGGAGGGCCCGACTACGAGCAGTACTTC
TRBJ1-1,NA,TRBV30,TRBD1,CAWSFSRTGVNTEAFF,TGTGCCTGGAGTTTCTCCCGGACAGGAGTGAACACTGAAGCTTTCTTT
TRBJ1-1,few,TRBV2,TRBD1,CASSDRGIAFF,TGTGCCAGCAGCGACAGGGGTATCGCTTTCTTT
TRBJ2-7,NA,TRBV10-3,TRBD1,CAISAKGQGGDLYEQYF,TGTGCCATCAGTGCCAAGGGACAGGGTGGGGACCTCTACGAGCAGTACTTC
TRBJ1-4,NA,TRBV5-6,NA,CASSLDAEREKLFF,TGTGCCAGCAGCTTGGATGCGGAGAGAGAAAAACTGTTTTTT
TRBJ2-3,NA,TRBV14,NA,CASSLRISSTDTQYF,TGTGCCAGCAGCCTCAGAATTTCTAGCACAGATACGCAGTATTTT
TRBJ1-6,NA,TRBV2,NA,CASSGQGQSPLHF,TGTGCCAGCAGCGGGCAGGGGCAATCACCCCTCCACTTT
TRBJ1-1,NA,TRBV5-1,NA,CASSLFSGGRTEAFF,TGCGCCAGCAGCTTGTTTAGCGGGGGAAGGACTGAAGCTTTCTTT
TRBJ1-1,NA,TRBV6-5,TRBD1,CASRGKQGVGEAFF,TGTGCCAGCAGGGGAAAGCAGGGGGTGGGGGAAGCTTTCTTT
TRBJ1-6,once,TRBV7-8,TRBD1,CASSLSGGSGPSSYNSPLHF,TGTGCCAGCAGCTTATCAGGGGGCTCAGGGCCGAGCTCCTATAATTCACCCCTCCACTTT